Shown below are 21 T cell receptor beta chains from a single sample sequenced in a study of T cell responses to AZD1222 COVID-19 vaccine. Libraries were prepared by immunoSEQ multiplex PCR; TCRdb keeps only in-frame clonotypes and omits some of them. The sample includes tens of thousands of clones, about 92% seen only once; the top ten take approximately 3%. This specimen consisted of peripheral blood, obtained on day 0 of AZD1222 vaccination. These receptors were obtained from an adult in good health.

The CDR3 DNA follows: TGTGCCAGCAGCCAAGAGGCAGGGAGTTGGAACACTGAAGCTTTCTTT. This sequence encodes CASSQEAGSWNTEAFF. V gene TRBV14 combines with J gene TRBJ1-1; possible D gene TRBD1, 5 bases. Germline lookup yields CDR1 SGHDN and CDR2 FVKESK. Trimming took off 0 bases at V and 1 base at J, with 12 bases between the two ends. The CDR3 is 16 amino acids. Full variable domain (outside the CDR3, taken from reference TRBV14 and TRBJ1-1): EAGVTQFPSHSVIEKGQTVTLRCDPISGHDNLYWYRRVMGKEIKFLLHFVKESKQDESGMPNNRFLAERTGGTYSTLKVQPAELEDSGVYFCASSQEAGSWNTEAFFGQGTRLTVV.

This chain uses TRBV28 with TRBJ1-5, with TRBD1 as a possible D gene (5 bases). Germline CDR1 and CDR2: MDHEN and SYDVKM. With 3 bases removed from V and 6 bases from J, the gap between germline ends came to 12 bases. This CDR3 has 14 amino acids. The CDR3 loop is CASSFRSGLQPQHF. CDR3 nucleotide sequence: TGTGCCAGCAGTTTTCGCTCAGGGCTTCAGCCCCAGCATTTT.

The J gene is TRBJ1-1, the V gene TRBV29-1, with D possibly TRBD1 on 5 matching bases. Germline loops: CDR1 SQVTM, CDR2 ANQGSEA. The V and J ends lost 5 bases and 4 bases respectively, with 14 bases between them. The CDR3 consists of 13 residues. The CDR3 DNA is TGCAGCGTTCTCCAGGGTGGGAGCACTGAAGCTTTCTTT. This translates into CSVLQGGSTEAFF.

In this sample, this clone turned up a few times. The CDR3 sequence is CATSEGANYGYTF. CDR3 nucleotides: TGTGCCACCAGTGAAGGTGCTAACTATGGCTACACCTTC. V gene TRBV24-1 combines with J gene TRBJ1-2; D gene ambiguous. The V gene lost 4 bases and the J gene lost 0 bases, with 5 bases spanning the gap. CDR1 and CDR2 (germline): KGHDR, SFDVKD. The CDR3 extends over 13 amino acids.

The rearrangement joins TRBV18 to TRBJ1-1, with D tentatively TRBD1 (5 bases). The CDR3 is 17 amino acids. Trimming pared 3 bases from V and 4 bases from J, leaving 21 bases between. The germline gives CDR1 KGHSH, CDR2 LQKENI. DNA for the CDR3: TGTGCCAGCTCACCGTCAGGGTTTCTTGGGAGTATCACTGAAGCTTTCTTT. The encoded protein is CASSPSGFLGSITEAFF.

This chain links TRBV5-1 with TRBJ1-2; 8 nucleotides match TRBD1. V was clipped by 4 bases and J by 4 bases; unmatched bases: 15. CDR3 length equals 17 residues. Germline values: CDR1 SGHRS, CDR2 YFSETQ. CDR3 sequence reads: CASSPTGAAMGGYGYTF. The CDR3 region has the DNA TGCGCCAGCAGCCCGACAGGGGCCGCGATGGGAGGCTATGGCTACACCTTC.

The rearrangement uses TRBV5-1 and TRBJ2-5, with D unresolved. The germline V gene has CDR1 SGHRS and CDR2 YFSETQ. Trimming pared 0 bases from V and 4 bases from J, leaving 10 bases between. The CDR3 length is 14 residues. CDR3 nucleotide sequence: TGCGCCAGCAGCTTGGCCGGGCTAGGAGAGACCCAGTACTTC. This gives the protein CASSLAGLGETQYF.

The chain couples TRBV11-2 to TRBJ2-3; no definite D call. In germline, CDR1 is SGHAT, CDR2 FQNNGV. The CDR3 runs 12 residues. The V end was cut by 1 base, the J end by 4 bases, with 3 bases between. The CDR3 is CASSLAADTQYF. The CDR3 bases are TGTGCCAGCAGCTTAGCGGCAGATACGCAGTATTTT. Full variable domain (missing parts from reference TRBV11-2 and TRBJ2-3): EAGVAQSPRYKIIEKRQSVAFWCNPISGHATLYWYQQILGQGPKLLIQFQNNGVVDDSQLPKDRFSAERLKGVDSTLKIQPAKLEDSAVYLCASSLAADTQYFGPGTRLTVL.

In this sample, this clone turned up once. The chain couples TRBV7-9 to TRBJ1-2, with D unresolved. The CDR3 is 12 residues long. Trimming removed 0 bases from V and 7 bases from J, with 6 bases in between. The germline gives CDR1 SEHNR, CDR2 FQNEAQ (reference sequence). CDR3 amino acids: CASSLAGSGYTF. Here the CDR3 DNA reads TGTGCCAGCAGCTTAGCCGGGTCTGGCTACACCTTC. Together with reference TRBV7-9 and TRBJ1-2, the CDR3 gives the full variable domain: DTGVSQNPRHKITKRGQNVTFRCDPISEHNRLYWYRQTLGQGPEFLTYFQNEAQLEKSRLLSDRFSAERPKGSFSTLEIQRTEQGDSAMYLCASSLAGSGYTFGSGTRLTVV.

The chain carries TRBV3-1 (or the pseudogene TRBV3-2) and TRBJ1-3; the match to TRBD1 covers 7 bases. V dropped 1 base and J dropped 8; count of bases not matched to a gene: 8. The CDR3 is 15 amino acids. CDR1 is LGHDT, CDR2 YNNKEL, per germline (reference sequence). The CDR3 region is CASSQVLRQGDTIYF. The DNA for the CDR3 is TGTGCCAGCAGCCAAGTCCTGCGGCAGGGGGACACCATATATTTT.

As regards this clone: Sequence at one end of the junction differs from germline and may be a read error. The chain employs TRBV5-1 and TRBJ2-5; 12 nucleotides agree with TRBD2. The germline CDR1 and CDR2 sequences are SGHRS and YFSETQ. This CDR3 contains 18 residues. The CDR3 is CARRLAPSGGGAEETQYF. In DNA, the CDR3 is TGCGCCCGCAGGCTGGCGCCTAGCGGGGGGGGCGCCGAAGAGACCCAGTACTTC.

This chain links TRBV7-9 with TRBJ2-2; 11 bases align to TRBD2. CDR3 size: 16 residues. V was pared by 6 bases and J by 1 base, with 4 bases of the junction left unmatched. Germline CDR1 and CDR2: SEHNR and FQNEAQ (reference sequence). The CDR3 sequence is CASRTTSGGNTGELFF. Here the CDR3 DNA reads TGTGCCAGCAGAACCACTAGCGGGGGGAACACCGGGGAGCTGTTTTTT. Based on the CDR3 plus reference TRBV7-9 and TRBJ2-2, the full variable domain is DTGVSQNPRHKITKRGQNVTFRCDPISEHNRLYWYRQTLGQGPEFLTYFQNEAQLEKSRLLSDRFSAERPKGSFSTLEIQRTEQGDSAMYLCASRTTSGGNTGELFFGEGSRLTVL.

The chain uses TRBV2 and TRBJ1-1, with 7 nucleotides matching TRBD1. J lost 2 bases, V lost 2 bases, and 5 bases had no gene match. This CDR3 is 15 amino acids long. The germline V gene has CDR1 SNHLY and CDR2 FYNNEI. The CDR3, as DNA: TGTGCCAGCAGTGAAAGGGGGCAGAGTAACACTGAAGCTTTCTTT. The encoded protein is CASSERGQSNTEAFF.

A single count supports this clone. This sequence joins TRBV18 and TRBJ2-7; no clear D. The germline V gene encodes CDR1 KGHSH and CDR2 LQKENI. V was pared by 2 bases and J by 0 bases, with 11 bases between. This CDR3 has 15 residues. The CDR3 reads CASSPAARISYEQYF. The CDR3 bases are TGTGCCAGCTCACCAGCCGCAAGGATCTCCTACGAGCAGTACTTC.

The gene calls are TRBV28 and TRBJ2-7; no reliable D call. V lost 5 bases and J 3 bases, leaving 5 bases between the germline ends. CDR1 MDHEN and CDR2 SYDVKM come from the germline V gene. The length of the CDR3 is 11 residues. The CDR3 spells CASSDNYEQYF. The CDR3 region has the DNA TGTGCCAGCAGTGACAACTACGAGCAGTACTTC. Variable domain in full (rest from reference TRBV28 and TRBJ2-7): DVKVTQSSRYLVKRTGEKVFLECVQDMDHENMFWYRQDPGLGLRLIYFSYDVKMKEKGDIPEGYSVSREKKERFSLILESASTNQTSMYLCASSDNYEQYFGPGTRLTVT.

The chain couples TRBV7-8 to TRBJ2-7, with D unclear. Germline V gene lookup returns CDR1 SGHVS and CDR2 FQNEAQ. The CDR3 sequence is 18 residues long. V was clipped by 6 bases and J by 1 base, with 25 bases between them. CDR3: CASSPNPPGASLSYEQYF. Written as DNA, the CDR3 is TGTGCCAGCAGTCCTAACCCCCCCGGCGCCAGTCTGTCCTACGAGCAGTACTTC.

The rearrangement links TRBV2 to TRBJ1-2, with D uncertain. V was cut by 7 bases and J by 0 bases, with 21 bases left in between. CDR3 size: 17 residues. Germline-derived CDR1 and CDR2 are SNHLY and FYNNEI. The CDR3 loop reads CASKGRYVDSTNYGYTF. CDR3 DNA sequence: TGTGCCAGCAAAGGACGCTACGTCGATTCCACTAACTATGGCTACACCTTC.

This chain uses TRBV27 with TRBJ1-2, with a tentative D call TRBD1 (6 bases). Trimming left V 4 bases short and J 7 bases short, with 16 bases between. CDR3 length: 14 residues. Germline CDR1 is MNHEY and CDR2 is SMNVEV (reference sequence). The CDR3 region is CASSSYTGKSGYTF. The CDR3, as DNA: TGTGCCAGCAGTTCATACACAGGGAAAAGTGGCTACACCTTC.

This chain joins TRBV18 and TRBJ1-5; a weak D match, TRBD1 (6 bases). Germline V lookup: CDR1 KGHSH, CDR2 LQKENI. There are 13 residues in the CDR3. V was trimmed by 6 bases and J by 6 bases, leaving 12 bases between them. The CDR3 coding sequence is TGTGCCAGCTCCGGGACAAAAACTCAGCCCCAGCATTTT. It codes for CASSGTKTQPQHF.

The genes are TRBV18 and TRBJ2-3; 13 bases line up with TRBD2. Trimming cost V 3 bases and J 5 bases; bases outside gene matches: 2. CDR3 length: 15 amino acids. Germline CDR1 and CDR2: KGHSH and LQKENI. The CDR3 coding sequence is TGTGCCAGCTCACCGGGACTAGCGGGAATAGATACGCAGTATTTT. Encoded protein: CASSPGLAGIDTQYF.

The table lists this clone with a few counts. The chain combines TRBV19 with TRBJ2-7, with TRBD1 matching 7 bases. Germline CDR1 and CDR2: LNHDA and SQIVND (reference sequence). The CDR3 extends over 16 amino acids. V lost 4 bases and J lost 4; bases outside the gene matches: 13. DNA of the CDR3: TGTGCCAGTAGTACCTCGGGACAGTCTACTTTTTACGAGCAGTACTTC. Its protein is CASSTSGQSTFYEQYF.